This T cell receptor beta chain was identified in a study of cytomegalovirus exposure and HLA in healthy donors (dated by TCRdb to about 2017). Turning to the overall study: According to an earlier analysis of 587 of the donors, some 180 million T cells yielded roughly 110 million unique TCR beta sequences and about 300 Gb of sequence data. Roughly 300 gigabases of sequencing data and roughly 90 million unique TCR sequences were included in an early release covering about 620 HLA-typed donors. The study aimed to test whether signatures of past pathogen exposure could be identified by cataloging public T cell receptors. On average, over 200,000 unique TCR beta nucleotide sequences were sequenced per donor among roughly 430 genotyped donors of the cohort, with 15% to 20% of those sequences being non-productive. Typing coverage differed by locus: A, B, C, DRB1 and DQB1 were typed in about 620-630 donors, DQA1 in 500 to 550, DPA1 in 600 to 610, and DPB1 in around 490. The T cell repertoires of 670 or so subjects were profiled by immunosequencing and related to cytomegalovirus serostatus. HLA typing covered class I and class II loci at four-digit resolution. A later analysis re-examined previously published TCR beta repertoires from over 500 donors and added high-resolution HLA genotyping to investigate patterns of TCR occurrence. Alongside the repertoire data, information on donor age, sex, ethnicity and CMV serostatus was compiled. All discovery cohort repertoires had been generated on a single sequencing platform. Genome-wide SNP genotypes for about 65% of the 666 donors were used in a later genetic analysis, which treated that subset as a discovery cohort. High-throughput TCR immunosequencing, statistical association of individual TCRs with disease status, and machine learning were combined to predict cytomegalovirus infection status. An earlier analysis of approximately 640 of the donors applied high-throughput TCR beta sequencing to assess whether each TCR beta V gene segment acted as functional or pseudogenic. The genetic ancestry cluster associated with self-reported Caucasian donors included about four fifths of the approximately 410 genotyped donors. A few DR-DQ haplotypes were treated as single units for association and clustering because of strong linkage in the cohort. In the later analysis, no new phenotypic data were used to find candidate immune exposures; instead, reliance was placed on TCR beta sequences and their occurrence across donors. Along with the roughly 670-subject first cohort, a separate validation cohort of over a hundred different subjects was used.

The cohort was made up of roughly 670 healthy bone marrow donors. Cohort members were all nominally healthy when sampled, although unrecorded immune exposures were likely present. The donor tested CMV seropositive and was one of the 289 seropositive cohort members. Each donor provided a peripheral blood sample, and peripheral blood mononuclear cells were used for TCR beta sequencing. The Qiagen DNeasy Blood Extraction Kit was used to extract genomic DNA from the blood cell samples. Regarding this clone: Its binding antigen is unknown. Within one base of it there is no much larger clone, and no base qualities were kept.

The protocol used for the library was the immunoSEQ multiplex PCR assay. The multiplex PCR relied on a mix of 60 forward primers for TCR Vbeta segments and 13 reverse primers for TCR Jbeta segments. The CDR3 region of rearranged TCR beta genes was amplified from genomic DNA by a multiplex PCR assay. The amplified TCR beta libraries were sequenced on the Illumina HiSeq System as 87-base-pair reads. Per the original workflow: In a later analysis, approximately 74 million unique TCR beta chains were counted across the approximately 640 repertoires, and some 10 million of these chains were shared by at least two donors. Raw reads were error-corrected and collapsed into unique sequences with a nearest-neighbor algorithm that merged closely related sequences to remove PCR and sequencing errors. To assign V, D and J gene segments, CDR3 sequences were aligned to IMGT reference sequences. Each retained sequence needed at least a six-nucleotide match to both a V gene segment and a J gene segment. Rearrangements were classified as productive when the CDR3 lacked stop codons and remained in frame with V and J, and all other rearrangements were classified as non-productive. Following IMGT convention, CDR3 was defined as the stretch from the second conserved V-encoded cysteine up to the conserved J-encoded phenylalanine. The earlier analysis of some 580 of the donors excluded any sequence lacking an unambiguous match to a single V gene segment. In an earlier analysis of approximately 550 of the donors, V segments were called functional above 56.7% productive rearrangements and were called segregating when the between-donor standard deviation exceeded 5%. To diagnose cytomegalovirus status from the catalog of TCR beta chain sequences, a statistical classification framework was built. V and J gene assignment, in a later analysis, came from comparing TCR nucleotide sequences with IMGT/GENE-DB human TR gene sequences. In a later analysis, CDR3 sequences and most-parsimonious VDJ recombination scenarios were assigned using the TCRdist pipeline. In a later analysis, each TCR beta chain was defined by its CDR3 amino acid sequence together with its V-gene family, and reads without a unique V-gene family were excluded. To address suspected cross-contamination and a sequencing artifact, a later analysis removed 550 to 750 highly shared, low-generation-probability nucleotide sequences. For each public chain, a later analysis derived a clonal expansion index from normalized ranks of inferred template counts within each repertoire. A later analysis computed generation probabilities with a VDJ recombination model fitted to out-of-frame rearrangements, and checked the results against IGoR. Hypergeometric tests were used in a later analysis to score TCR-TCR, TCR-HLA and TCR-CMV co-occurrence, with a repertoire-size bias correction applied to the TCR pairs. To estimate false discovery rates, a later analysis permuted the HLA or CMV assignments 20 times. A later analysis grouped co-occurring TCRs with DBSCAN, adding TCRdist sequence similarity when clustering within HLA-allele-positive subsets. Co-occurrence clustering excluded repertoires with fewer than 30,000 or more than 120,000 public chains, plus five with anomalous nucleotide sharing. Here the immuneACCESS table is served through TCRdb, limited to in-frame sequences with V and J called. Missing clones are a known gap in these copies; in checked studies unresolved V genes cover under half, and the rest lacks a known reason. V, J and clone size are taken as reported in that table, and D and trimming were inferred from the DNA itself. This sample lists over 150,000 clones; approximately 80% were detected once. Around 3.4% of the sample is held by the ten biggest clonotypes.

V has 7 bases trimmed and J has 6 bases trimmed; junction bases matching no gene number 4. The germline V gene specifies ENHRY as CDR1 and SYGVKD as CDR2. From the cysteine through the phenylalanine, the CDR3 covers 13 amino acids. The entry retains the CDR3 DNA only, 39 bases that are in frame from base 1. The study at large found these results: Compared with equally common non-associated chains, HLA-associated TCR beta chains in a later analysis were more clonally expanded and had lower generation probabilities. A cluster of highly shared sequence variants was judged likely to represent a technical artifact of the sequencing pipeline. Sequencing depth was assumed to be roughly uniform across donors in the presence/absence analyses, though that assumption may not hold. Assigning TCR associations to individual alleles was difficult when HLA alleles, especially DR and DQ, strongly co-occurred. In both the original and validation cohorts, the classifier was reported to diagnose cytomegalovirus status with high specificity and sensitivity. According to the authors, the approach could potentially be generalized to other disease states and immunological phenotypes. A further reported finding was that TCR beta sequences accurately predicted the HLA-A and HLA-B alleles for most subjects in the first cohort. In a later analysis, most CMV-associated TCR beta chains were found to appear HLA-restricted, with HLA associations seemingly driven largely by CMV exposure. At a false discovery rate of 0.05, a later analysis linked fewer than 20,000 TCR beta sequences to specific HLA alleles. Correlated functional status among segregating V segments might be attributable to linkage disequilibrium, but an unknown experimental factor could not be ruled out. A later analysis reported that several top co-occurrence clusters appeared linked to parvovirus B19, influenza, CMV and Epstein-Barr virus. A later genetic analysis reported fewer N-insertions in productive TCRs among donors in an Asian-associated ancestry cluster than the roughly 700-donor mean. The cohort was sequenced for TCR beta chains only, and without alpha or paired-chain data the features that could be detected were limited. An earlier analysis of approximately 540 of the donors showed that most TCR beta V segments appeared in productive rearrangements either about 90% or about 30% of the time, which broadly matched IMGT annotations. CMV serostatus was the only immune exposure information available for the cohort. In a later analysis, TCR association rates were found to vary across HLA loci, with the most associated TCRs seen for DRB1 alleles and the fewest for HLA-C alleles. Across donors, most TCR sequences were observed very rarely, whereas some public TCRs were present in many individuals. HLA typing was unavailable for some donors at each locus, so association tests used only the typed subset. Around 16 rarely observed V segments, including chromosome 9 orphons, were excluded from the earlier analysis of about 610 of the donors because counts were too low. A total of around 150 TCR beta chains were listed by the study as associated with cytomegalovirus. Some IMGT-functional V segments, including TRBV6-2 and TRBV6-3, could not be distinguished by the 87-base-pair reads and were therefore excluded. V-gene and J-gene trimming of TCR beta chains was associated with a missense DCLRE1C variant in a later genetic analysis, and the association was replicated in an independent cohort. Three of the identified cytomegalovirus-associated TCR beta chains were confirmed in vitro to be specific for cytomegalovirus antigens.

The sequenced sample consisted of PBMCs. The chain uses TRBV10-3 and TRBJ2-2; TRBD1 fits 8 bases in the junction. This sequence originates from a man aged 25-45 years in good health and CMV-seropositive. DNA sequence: TGTGCCATCAAGGTACAGGGGGCCGGGGAGCTGTTTTTT. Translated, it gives CAIKVQGAGELFF.